Listed below are T cell receptor beta chains from one sample, sequenced in a study of cytomegalovirus exposure and HLA in healthy donors. Using immunoSEQ multiplex PCR, the repertoire was profiled, and TCRdb retains in-frame clones only, with some absent. In the table there are around 150,000 clones, roughly 85% of which are singletons. Sample: PBMCs. These receptors were taken from a man over 45 in good health and CMV-seropositive. Each CDR3 is given with its conserved first and last residue. Fields, in order: V gene, D gene, J gene, clone size, CDR3 protein, CDR3 DNA. D genes are given only for firm matches. Clone size is shown for a subset of rows, as once, few, many or a class of expanded clone.

v_call: TRBV27; d_call: TRBD2; j_call: TRBJ2-5; clone_size: -; cdr3_aa: CASSFTPSGLAGEETQYF; cdr3_nt: TGTGCCAGCAGTTTCACACCATCGGGACTAGCGGGGGAAGAGACCCAGTACTTC
v_call: TRBV4-3; d_call: TRBD1; j_call: TRBJ2-2; clone_size: -; cdr3_aa: CASSRGPGQGAGGELFF; cdr3_nt: TGCGCCAGCAGCCGGGGGCCGGGACAGGGGGCAGGCGGGGAGCTGTTTTTT
v_call: TRBV27; d_call: -; j_call: TRBJ1-5; clone_size: -; cdr3_aa: CASSLFSGTIGNQPQHF; cdr3_nt: TGTGCCAGCAGTTTATTTTCAGGAACGATAGGCAATCAGCCCCAGCATTTT
v_call: TRBV7-9; d_call: -; j_call: TRBJ1-6; clone_size: -; cdr3_aa: CASTQGTVSPLHF; cdr3_nt: TGTGCCAGCACTCAGGGGACGGTTTCACCCCTCCACTTT
v_call: TRBV7-2; d_call: -; j_call: TRBJ2-3; clone_size: -; cdr3_aa: CASSLFQIPTDTQYF; cdr3_nt: TGTGCCAGCAGCTTATTTCAGATACCCACAGATACGCAGTATTTT
v_call: TRBV25-1; d_call: -; j_call: TRBJ1-3; clone_size: -; cdr3_aa: CASSAGVNTIYF; cdr3_nt: TGTGCCAGCAGCGCAGGTGTAAACACCATATATTTT
v_call: TRBV5-6; d_call: -; j_call: TRBJ1-5; clone_size: -; cdr3_aa: CASSRRVMAGRLPQHF; cdr3_nt: TGTGCCAGCAGCCGGCGAGTTATGGCAGGGCGCCTGCCCCAGCATTTT
v_call: TRBV27; d_call: TRBD1; j_call: TRBJ2-7; clone_size: -; cdr3_aa: CASSYRDRGGYEQYF; cdr3_nt: TGTGCCAGCAGTTACCGGGACAGGGGGGGCTACGAGCAGTACTTC
v_call: TRBV5-6; d_call: -; j_call: TRBJ2-5; clone_size: -; cdr3_aa: CASSWAADPLGETQYF; cdr3_nt: TGTGCCAGCAGCTGGGCAGCGGACCCCTTAGGGGAGACCCAGTACTTC
v_call: TRBV10-2; d_call: -; j_call: TRBJ1-2; clone_size: -; cdr3_aa: CASSERLLIKPRGYTF; cdr3_nt: TGCGCCAGCAGTGAGAGGTTACTAATCAAACCCAGAGGCTACACCTTC
v_call: TRBV14; d_call: TRBD1; j_call: TRBJ2-5; clone_size: -; cdr3_aa: CASSRLQGLEETQYF; cdr3_nt: TGTGCCAGCAGCCGACTACAGGGGCTAGAGGAGACCCAGTACTTC
v_call: TRBV25-1; d_call: -; j_call: TRBJ1-2; clone_size: -; cdr3_aa: CASSEPGKANYGYTF; cdr3_nt: TGTGCCAGCAGTGAGCCCGGGAAAGCTAACTATGGCTACACCTTC
v_call: TRBV10-2; d_call: TRBD2; j_call: TRBJ2-3; clone_size: -; cdr3_aa: CASSSKSGLAGGRGGTQYF; cdr3_nt: TGCGCCAGCAGTTCCAAATCCGGCCTAGCGGGGGGCAGGGGGGGTACGCAGTATTTT
v_call: TRBV9; d_call: -; j_call: TRBJ2-7; clone_size: -; cdr3_aa: CASSVVEGNYGQYF; cdr3_nt: TGTGCCAGCAGCGTAGTTGAGGGCAACTACGGGCAGTACTTC
v_call: TRBV4-1; d_call: TRBD1; j_call: TRBJ1-5; clone_size: -; cdr3_aa: CASSQGQGGYSNQPQHF; cdr3_nt: TGCGCCAGCAGCCAAGGACAGGGAGGTTATAGCAATCAGCCCCAGCATTTT
v_call: TRBV7-8; d_call: -; j_call: TRBJ1-2; clone_size: -; cdr3_aa: CASSFDRDYGYTF; cdr3_nt: TGTGCCAGCAGCTTTGACAGAGACTATGGCTACACCTTC
v_call: TRBV18; d_call: -; j_call: TRBJ1-5; clone_size: -; cdr3_aa: CASSPGFYEPQHF; cdr3_nt: TGTGCCAGCTCACCCGGGTTCTATGAGCCCCAGCATTTT
v_call: TRBV27; d_call: TRBD1; j_call: TRBJ1-2; clone_size: -; cdr3_aa: CASSAPGGDYGYTF; cdr3_nt: TGTGCCAGCAGTGCCCCAGGGGGCGACTATGGCTACACCTTC
v_call: TRBV2; d_call: -; j_call: TRBJ1-1; clone_size: few; cdr3_aa: CASSSESRTEAFF; cdr3_nt: TGTGCCAGCAGTAGCGAGTCAAGGACTGAAGCTTTCTTT
v_call: TRBV25-1; d_call: -; j_call: TRBJ2-1; clone_size: -; cdr3_aa: CASSDPSGVYNEQFF; cdr3_nt: TGTGCCAGCAGTGACCCGTCAGGGGTGTACAATGAGCAGTTCTTC
v_call: TRBV5-6; d_call: -; j_call: TRBJ2-3; clone_size: once; cdr3_aa: CASSPLADTQYF; cdr3_nt: TGTGCCAGCAGCCCTCTCGCAGATACGCAGTATTTT
v_call: TRBV28; d_call: -; j_call: TRBJ1-5; clone_size: few; cdr3_aa: CASRGWGGQPQHF; cdr3_nt: TGTGCCAGCAGAGGGTGGGGCGGTCAGCCCCAGCATTTT
v_call: TRBV11-3; d_call: TRBD1; j_call: TRBJ2-5; clone_size: few; cdr3_aa: CASSSGQQRTQYF; cdr3_nt: TGTGCCAGCAGCTCGGGACAGCAGAGAACCCAGTACTTC
v_call: TRBV18; d_call: -; j_call: TRBJ1-4; clone_size: -; cdr3_aa: CASSPFLAEKLFF; cdr3_nt: TGTGCCAGCTCACCGTTTCTCGCGGAAAAACTGTTTTTT
v_call: TRBV4-2; d_call: -; j_call: TRBJ2-1; clone_size: once; cdr3_aa: CASSQDARTYSYNEQFF; cdr3_nt: TGTGCCAGCAGCCAAGATGCTAGGACTTACTCCTACAATGAGCAGTTCTTC
v_call: TRBV5-6; d_call: TRBD1; j_call: TRBJ2-1; clone_size: -; cdr3_aa: CASSLGSTGGYNEQFF; cdr3_nt: TGTGCCAGCAGCCTGGGTTCGACAGGGGGCTACAATGAGCAGTTCTTC
v_call: TRBV7-8; d_call: TRBD2; j_call: TRBJ2-3; clone_size: -; cdr3_aa: CASSLGLARSDTQYF; cdr3_nt: TGTGCCAGCAGCTTAGGACTAGCGAGGTCAGATACGCAGTATTTT
v_call: TRBV6-1; d_call: TRBD1; j_call: TRBJ2-2; clone_size: -; cdr3_aa: CASSVGTRQGYTGELFF; cdr3_nt: TGTGCCAGCAGTGTCGGTACCCGACAGGGCTACACCGGGGAGCTGTTTTTT
v_call: TRBV2; d_call: -; j_call: TRBJ1-2; clone_size: -; cdr3_aa: CASSELGGPYGYTF; cdr3_nt: TGTGCCAGCAGTGAACTGGGAGGACCCTATGGCTACACCTTC
v_call: TRBV6-5; d_call: TRBD2; j_call: TRBJ2-3; clone_size: -; cdr3_aa: CASSYSPSGGTDTQYF; cdr3_nt: TGTGCCAGCAGTTACTCGCCTAGCGGGGGAACAGATACGCAGTATTTT
v_call: TRBV19; d_call: TRBD1; j_call: TRBJ1-3; clone_size: -; cdr3_aa: CASSAGQGMRNTIYF; cdr3_nt: TGTGCCAGTAGTGCCGGACAGGGGATGAGAAACACCATATATTTT
v_call: TRBV7-9; d_call: TRBD1; j_call: TRBJ2-3; clone_size: -; cdr3_aa: CAIARGGTGARTDTQYF; cdr3_nt: TGTGCCATCGCCCGGGGAGGGACAGGGGCACGGACAGATACGCAGTATTTT
v_call: TRBV4-3; d_call: TRBD1; j_call: TRBJ1-2; clone_size: -; cdr3_aa: CASSQDLGQGYGYTF; cdr3_nt: TGCGCCAGCAGCCAAGATTTAGGACAGGGCTATGGCTACACCTTC
v_call: TRBV28; d_call: -; j_call: TRBJ2-5; clone_size: once; cdr3_aa: CASRSSWKTQYF; cdr3_nt: TGTGCCAGCAGGTCTAGCTGGAAGACCCAGTACTTC
v_call: TRBV7-9; d_call: TRBD1; j_call: TRBJ1-3; clone_size: -; cdr3_aa: CASSYPGGEYGNTIYF; cdr3_nt: TGTGCCAGCAGCTACCCAGGGGGCGAGTATGGAAACACCATATATTTT
v_call: TRBV5-1; d_call: TRBD1; j_call: TRBJ1-2; clone_size: -; cdr3_aa: CASSLEARAAGGSYGYTF; cdr3_nt: TGCGCCAGCAGCTTGGAAGCCCGCGCGGCAGGGGGCTCCTATGGCTACACCTTC
v_call: TRBV27; d_call: TRBD1; j_call: TRBJ1-5; clone_size: -; cdr3_aa: CASRGTGSNQPQHF; cdr3_nt: TGTGCCAGCCGTGGGACAGGAAGCAATCAGCCCCAGCATTTT
v_call: TRBV29-1; d_call: TRBD1; j_call: TRBJ1-3; clone_size: -; cdr3_aa: CSVEGYRGTGNTIYF; cdr3_nt: TGCAGCGTTGAAGGGTACAGGGGGACTGGAAACACCATATATTTT
v_call: TRBV15; d_call: -; j_call: TRBJ1-5; clone_size: -; cdr3_aa: CATSRDLSGNQPQHF; cdr3_nt: TGTGCCACCAGCAGAGATCTAAGCGGCAATCAGCCCCAGCATTTT
v_call: TRBV7-9; d_call: -; j_call: TRBJ2-5; clone_size: once; cdr3_aa: CASSSQAAIISETQYF; cdr3_nt: TGTGCCAGCAGCTCCCAGGCCGCTATAATCTCAGAGACCCAGTACTTC
v_call: TRBV7-7; d_call: -; j_call: TRBJ2-1; clone_size: -; cdr3_aa: CASSLSQGSYNEQFF; cdr3_nt: TGTGCCAGCAGCTTAAGCCAGGGATCCTACAATGAGCAGTTCTTC
v_call: TRBV27; d_call: -; j_call: TRBJ1-1; clone_size: -; cdr3_aa: CASSLGQNTEAFF; cdr3_nt: TGTGCCAGCAGTTTAGGACAGAACACTGAAGCTTTCTTT
v_call: TRBV19; d_call: TRBD2; j_call: TRBJ2-1; clone_size: few; cdr3_aa: CASSAQLAGLNEQFF; cdr3_nt: TGTGCCAGTAGTGCTCAACTAGCGGGGCTCAATGAGCAGTTCTTC
v_call: TRBV5-1; d_call: -; j_call: TRBJ2-5; clone_size: -; cdr3_aa: CASSLAGTSSIRQETQYF; cdr3_nt: TGCGCCAGCAGCTTGGCCGGGACATCTAGTATACGCCAAGAGACCCAGTACTTC